Following are 28 T cell receptor beta chains from one sample sequenced in a study of CD8+ T cells in alopecia areata. Treatment noted: oral pan-JAK inhibitor, 5-10 mg twice daily. Following extraction, RNA underwent reverse transcription to cDNA, which served as the sequencing template. The repertoire was sequenced with immunoSEQ multiplex PCR; TCRdb's copy has only in-frame clones and lacks some. The repertoire holds about 110,000 clones, with about three fifths as singletons. The sample consisted of CD8+ T cells sorted from blood, taken at week 24, from a patient treated with tofacitinib. Receptors were obtained from a human donor with alopecia areata.

The V call is TRBV6-6, the J call TRBJ1-4, with D possibly TRBD1 on 6 matching bases. Germline CDR1 reads MNHNY; CDR2 reads SVGAGI (reference sequence). V was shortened by 5 bases and J by 1 base, with 14 bases between the two germline ends. This CDR3 is built from 16 residues. CDR3: CASSRGGWETNEKLFF. CDR3 in DNA: TGTGCCAGCAGTCGAGGGGGGTGGGAAACTAATGAAAAACTGTTTTTT.

V is TRBV10-2 and J is TRBJ1-1; perhaps TRBD1 as D (5 bases). The V end was cut by 11 bases, the J end by 7 bases, with 17 bases between. Germline V gives CDR1 WSHSY, CDR2 SAAADI. The CDR3 spans 12 residues. DNA of the CDR3: TGCGCCGGGGGGGACTCTAAGTTTGAAGCTTTCTTT. Amino acids: CAGGDSKFEAFF.

V gene TRBV4-1 combines with J gene TRBJ2-7, with 8 bases matching TRBD1. The ends lost 4 bases at V and 2 bases at J; junction bases unmatched: 10. The length of the CDR3 is 16 residues. Germline lookup yields CDR1 MGHRA and CDR2 YSYEKL. DNA for the CDR3: TGCGCCAGCAGCCCCCAGGGGACAGGCCGCCCCTACGAGCAGTACTTC. Its translation: CASSPQGTGRPYEQYF.

A few counts support this clone. This chain joins TRBV4-1 and TRBJ2-1, with D perhaps TRBD2 (6 bases). V was cut by 4 bases and J by 9 bases, with 19 bases left in between. This CDR3 has 15 residues. Germline CDR1 and CDR2: MGHRA and YSYEKL. CDR3 sequence (DNA): TGCGCCAGCAGCCCCGCCGGGGGACCGCACCGTGAGCAGTTCTTC. It encodes CASSPAGGPHREQFF.

This chain connects TRBV5-1 to TRBJ2-1; 7 bases align to TRBD1. Per germline, CDR1 SGHRS and CDR2 YFSETQ. The CDR3 consists of 14 residues. V dropped 5 bases and J dropped 8; count of bases not matched to a gene: 10. The DNA of the CDR3 is TGCGCCAGCAGTGAAAGGGGGCCCAGCGATGAGCAGTTCTTC. Translation: CASSERGPSDEQFF.

This clone appeared a few times. The chain employs TRBV30 and TRBJ1-6; tentative D call: TRBD1 (5 bases). The V end lost 6 bases, the J end lost 11 bases, and 11 bases lay between the germline ends. The CDR3 consists of 11 residues. Germline CDR1 is GTSNPN and CDR2 is SVGIG (reference sequence). DNA for the CDR3: TGTGCCTGCCAAGAGGGGACACCCCTCCACTTT. Translation gives CACQEGTPLHF.

V gene TRBV7-9 combines with J gene TRBJ1-2; possible D gene TRBD1, 6 bases. Trimming removed 4 bases from V and 3 bases from J, with 15 bases in between. Per germline, CDR1 SEHNR and CDR2 FQNEAQ (reference sequence). This CDR3 is built from 15 residues. CDR3 loop: CASSSSGQHYYGYTF. CDR3 DNA: TGTGCCAGCAGCTCATCCGGACAGCATTACTATGGCTACACCTTC.

V and J are TRBV5-6 and TRBJ2-5; a possible D gene is TRBD2 (7 bases). V lost 3 bases to trimming and J lost 0 bases, with 12 bases between them. CDR3 length equals 15 residues. Germline V gene lookup returns CDR1 SGHDT and CDR2 YYEEEE. CDR3 in amino acids: CASSSGGTYQETQYF. CDR3 nucleotides: TGTGCCAGCAGCTCGGGGGGCACGTACCAAGAGACCCAGTACTTC. Complete variable domain (other parts from reference TRBV5-6 and TRBJ2-5): DAGVTQSPTHLIKTRGQQVTLRCSPKSGHDTVSWYQQALGQGPQFIFQYYEEEERQRGNFPDRFSGHQFPNYSSELNVNALLLGDSALYLCASSSGGTYQETQYFGPGTRLLVL.

The gene calls are TRBV4-3 and TRBJ1-6; D is unclear. The CDR3 sequence is 15 residues long. V was clipped by 1 base and J by 7 bases, with 11 bases between them. Per germline, CDR1 LGHNA and CDR2 YSLEER. Here the CDR3 reads CASSQVMGSNSPLHF. The CDR3 coding sequence is TGCGCCAGCAGCCAAGTCATGGGAAGCAATTCACCCCTCCACTTT.

The V gene is TRBV9, the J gene TRBJ2-2; 9 positions match TRBD2. V gave up 1 base and J gave up 4 bases; unmatched junction bases: 5. Germline V gene sequence: CDR1 SGDLS, CDR2 YYNGEE. The CDR3 totals 16 residues. This chain's CDR3 is CASSVRGGASTGELFF. The CDR3 nucleotides are TGTGCCAGCAGCGTACGCGGGGGGGCGTCCACCGGGGAGCTGTTTTTT.

V is TRBV12-5 and J is TRBJ2-1; 7 bases fit TRBD2. The CDR3 has 14 residues. Looked up from germline, CDR1 is LGHNT and CDR2 is FRNRAP. With V trimmed by 7 bases and J by 5 bases, 8 bases remained unmatched. CDR3 loop: CASDGLEKDNEQFF. In DNA form, the CDR3 reads TGTGCTAGTGACGGACTAGAGAAGGACAATGAGCAGTTCTTC.

This clone was picked up a small number of times. V is TRBV25-1 and J is TRBJ2-7; 7 nucleotides line up with TRBD1. This CDR3 has 13 residues. Germline trimming cut 3 bases from V and 6 bases from J; bases unmatched to any gene: 5. CDR1 is MGHDK and CDR2 is SYGVNS in the germline V gene. The CDR3 sequence: CASSDTTGLEQYF. The CDR3 bases are TGTGCCAGCAGTGACACGACAGGGCTCGAGCAGTACTTC.

The chain uses TRBV7-9 and TRBJ2-3, with 11 bases matching TRBD2. Unmatched junction bases numbered 3, after V lost 2 bases and J lost 2 bases. The CDR3 runs 16 residues. Germline V gene lookup returns CDR1 SEHNR and CDR2 FQNEAQ (reference sequence). CDR3 nucleotide sequence: TGTGCCAGCAGCTTAAGGACTAGCGGGTACACAGATACGCAGTATTTT. This encodes CASSLRTSGYTDTQYF.

V and J are TRBV2 and TRBJ1-2; 7 positions agree with TRBD1. CDR3 length: 17 amino acids. The germline V gene encodes CDR1 SNHLY and CDR2 FYNNEI. Losses at the gene ends were 3 bases for V and 3 bases for J; bases not matched to a gene: 13. The CDR3 nucleotides are TGTGCCAGCAGTGACTCGACGGGACAGCGTTTTTACTATGGCTACACCTTC. Its protein product is CASSDSTGQRFYYGYTF.

CDR3 sequence reads: CASSFRRTDTQYF. The DNA for the CDR3 is TGTGCCAGCAGTTTTCGACGGACAGATACGCAGTATTTT. V usage is TRBV27 and J usage is TRBJ2-3, with D uncertain. CDR1 and CDR2 (germline): MNHEY, SMNVEV (reference sequence). The CDR3 is 13 amino acids. Deletions cut 3 bases from V and 3 bases from J, with 7 bases between.

The V call is TRBV19, the J call TRBJ2-7; D gene uncertain. Trimming stripped 3 bases from V and 4 bases from J, with 10 bases between. The germline gives CDR1 LNHDA, CDR2 SQIVND (reference sequence). The CDR3 spans 13 residues. The CDR3 loop is CASSMTKGYEQYF. In DNA, the CDR3 is TGTGCCAGTAGTATGACGAAAGGATACGAGCAGTACTTC. The variable domain in full, with the rest retrieved from reference TRBV19 and TRBJ2-7, is DGGITQSPKYLFRKEGQNVTLSCEQNLNHDAMYWYRQDPGQGLRLIYYSQIVNDFQKGDIAEGYSVSREKKESFPLTVTSAQKNPTAFYLCASSMTKGYEQYFGPGTRLTVT.

This clone showed up just a few times. The rearrangement joins TRBV5-6 to TRBJ2-5; the D is unclear. Trimming pared 2 bases from V and 1 base from J, leaving 12 bases between. Germline V gene sequence: CDR1 SGHDT, CDR2 YYEEEE. The CDR3 runs to 15 residues. The CDR3 region is CASSFRMQVQETQYF. DNA for the CDR3: TGTGCCAGCAGCTTCCGGATGCAGGTCCAAGAGACCCAGTACTTC. The whole variable domain, filled in from reference TRBV5-6 and TRBJ2-5, reads DAGVTQSPTHLIKTRGQQVTLRCSPKSGHDTVSWYQQALGQGPQFIFQYYEEEERQRGNFPDRFSGHQFPNYSSELNVNALLLGDSALYLCASSFRMQVQETQYFGPGTRLLVL.

V usage is TRBV7-9 and J usage is TRBJ1-5; 8 bases agree with TRBD1. With 4 bases clipped from V and 3 bases from J, the junction kept 5 bases outside the gene matches. The CDR3 has 15 amino acids. Germline CDR1 SEHNR, CDR2 FQNEAQ (reference sequence). Here the CDR3 reads CASSSDRALNQPQHF. CDR3 sequence (DNA): TGTGCCAGCAGCTCGGACAGGGCCCTCAATCAGCCCCAGCATTTT.

This clone turned up a few times. This sequence joins TRBV15 and TRBJ2-7, with 7 positions matching TRBD2. Germline CDR1 is LNHNV and CDR2 is YYDKDF (reference sequence). The junction had 8 bases not matched to a gene; V was cut back by 5 bases and J by 1 base. The CDR3 totals 15 residues. The CDR3 sequence: CATSGERGGSYEQYF. DNA of the CDR3: TGTGCCACCAGCGGCGAGCGGGGAGGGTCCTACGAGCAGTACTTC.

The rearrangement uses TRBV11-2 and TRBJ2-1; 8 bases fit TRBD1. Germline lookup yields CDR1 SGHAT and CDR2 FQNNGV. This CDR3 spans 16 amino acids. V gave up 5 bases and J gave up 5 bases; unmatched junction bases: 11. The CDR3, as DNA: TGTGCCAGCAGCGCACCAGGGGGCGCGAGGGACAATGAGCAGTTCTTC. Its translation: CASSAPGGARDNEQFF.

CDR3 sequence (DNA): TGCGCCAGCAGCCAAGATCGGGACCTCGATGAGCAGTTCTTC. Amino acids: CASSQDRDLDEQFF. V usage is TRBV4-3 and J usage is TRBJ2-1; either TRBD1 or TRBD2 may supply D (5 bases each). V dropped 0 bases and J dropped 8 bases, with 11 bases sitting between them. The CDR3 has 14 amino acids. Germline V lookup: CDR1 LGHNA, CDR2 YSLEER.

The V call is TRBV30, the J call TRBJ2-7; D may correspond to TRBD1 or TRBD2 (6 bases each). The CDR3 loop spans 14 amino acids. Germline values: CDR1 GTSNPN, CDR2 SVGIG (reference sequence). Trimming took off 3 bases at V and 3 bases at J, with 15 bases between the two ends. The CDR3 nucleotides are TGTGCCTGGAGGGAGGCAGGGGAGGACTACGAGCAGTACTTC. This sequence encodes CAWREAGEDYEQYF.

This clone was found a few times. The chain joins TRBV6-1 to TRBJ2-2, with D unclear. Germline V lookup: CDR1 MNHNS, CDR2 SASEGT. CDR3 length: 14 amino acids. The germline V and J ends were trimmed by 7 bases and 3 bases, with 12 bases remaining between them. CDR3 loop: CASNGGLDTGELFF. The CDR3 coding sequence is TGTGCCAGCAATGGTGGGTTGGACACCGGGGAGCTGTTTTTT.

To note about this clone: The same CDR3 can be traced to other DNA sequences in this sample. The J gene is TRBJ2-1, the V gene TRBV6-1; TRBD2 matches 12 bases. Germline V gene data show CDR1 as MNHNS and CDR2 as SASEGT. J gave up 6 bases and V 2 bases, and 2 bases lay outside the gene matches. The CDR3 totals 15 residues. CDR3 sequence (DNA): TGTGCCAGCAGTGAACTAGCGGGGGGGCCCAATGAGCAGTTCTTC. This gives the protein CASSELAGGPNEQFF.

This chain uses TRBV2 with TRBJ1-2; D gene ambiguous. Germline V gene lookup returns CDR1 SNHLY and CDR2 FYNNEI. The CDR3 spans 11 residues. Trimming left V 3 bases short and J 8 bases short, with 7 bases between. CDR3 loop: CASSDGWGYTF. The CDR3 bases are TGTGCCAGCAGTGATGGTTGGGGCTACACCTTC.

The CDR3 here is CASGVGGQVADTQYF. The CDR3 coding sequence is TGTGCTAGTGGGGTCGGGGGGCAGGTCGCAGATACGCAGTATTTT. The rearrangement uses TRBV12-5 and TRBJ2-3; possible D gene TRBD2, 7 bases. The CDR3 loop spans 15 amino acids. Germline V lookup: CDR1 LGHNT, CDR2 FRNRAP. V lost 6 bases to trimming and J lost 4 bases, with 17 bases between them.

This clone was found a few times. The chain employs TRBV5-1 and TRBJ1-5; possible D gene TRBD1, 5 bases. Trimming pared 0 bases from V and 12 bases from J, leaving 13 bases between. The germline CDR1 and CDR2 sequences are SGHRS and YFSETQ. CDR3 length: 13 residues. The CDR3 loop is CASSLEGASLQHF. The CDR3 DNA reads as TGCGCCAGCAGCTTGGAAGGGGCCTCCCTCCAGCATTTT. The full variable domain, with the rest looked up from reference TRBV5-1 and TRBJ1-5, is KAGVTQTPRYLIKTRGQQVTLSCSPISGHRSVSWYQQTPGQGLQFLFEYFSETQRNKGNFPGRFSGRQFSNSRSEMNVSTLELGDSALYLCASSLEGASLQHFGDGTRLSIL.

This clone was observed a few times. V gene TRBV27 combines with J gene TRBJ2-7, with 11 positions matching TRBD1. The J segment lost 3 bases and the V segment lost 11 bases, leaving 9 bases of the junction unmatched. The germline V gene has CDR1 MNHEY and CDR2 SMNVEV (reference sequence). The CDR3 runs 14 residues. The CDR3 coding sequence is TGTGCCGTCTGCGGGGACAGGGGGTGCTACGAGCAGTACTTC. This gives the protein CAVCGDRGCYEQYF.